Listed below are T cell receptor beta chains from one sample, sequenced in a study of cytomegalovirus exposure and HLA in healthy donors. This table comes from immunoSEQ multiplex PCR, and its TCRdb copy is limited to in-frame clones, with some not included. The sample contains about 190,000 clones, roughly 73% of which appear only once. The sample comprised PBMCs. The receptors stem from a woman aged 30 to 39 in good health and CMV-seropositive. Each CDR3 is given with its conserved first and last residue. The order of the fields is clone size, D gene, J gene, V gene, CDR3 protein, CDR3 DNA. The D gene is left open where the match is weak. Size is stated for part of the rows, as once, few or many counts, or as a class when the clone is expanded.

-	-	TRBJ1-5	TRBV28	CASSFQGVNQPQHF	TGTGCCAGCAGTTTTCAAGGGGTCAATCAGCCCCAGCATTTT
-	TRBD1	TRBJ2-5	TRBV5-6	CASSKQGQFVQQYF	TGTGCCAGCAGCAAACAGGGACAGTTTGTGCAGCAGTACTTC
-	-	TRBJ2-7	TRBV6-1	CASSQVSARAYEQYF	TGTGCCAGCAGTCAGGTAAGTGCGAGGGCGTACGAGCAGTACTTC
-	-	TRBJ1-5	TRBV15	CATSRGELSNQPQHF	TGTGCCACCAGCAGAGGAGAACTTAGCAATCAGCCCCAGCATTTT
-	-	TRBJ1-3	TRBV28	CASRFVGNTIYF	TGTGCCAGCAGATTCGTCGGAAACACCATATATTTT
-	-	TRBJ1-3	TRBV29-1	CSVETNAGNTIYF	TGCAGCGTTGAGACTAACGCTGGAAACACCATATATTTT
-	TRBD1	TRBJ1-1	TRBV5-1	CASSLAAGGMNTEAFF	TGCGCCAGCAGCTTGGCGGCAGGGGGCATGAACACTGAAGCTTTCTTT
-	-	TRBJ2-7	TRBV19	CASSIATGNSYEQYF	TGTGCCAGTAGTATTGCCACAGGTAATTCCTACGAGCAGTACTTC
few	-	TRBJ1-3	TRBV10-3	CAISELTDSGNTIYF	TGTGCCATCAGTGAATTGACAGACTCTGGAAACACCATATATTTT
-	TRBD2	TRBJ2-5	TRBV30	CAWSTSGGPIGTQYF	TGTGCCTGGAGCACCTCGGGGGGGCCTATTGGGACCCAGTACTTC
-	-	TRBJ1-5	TRBV6-5	CASSIRSNQPQHF	TGTGCCAGCTCAATCAGGAGCAATCAGCCCCAGCATTTT
-	TRBD1	TRBJ1-3	TRBV11-2	CASSQQGAPGNTIYF	TGTGCCAGCAGCCAACAGGGGGCTCCTGGAAACACCATATATTTT
-	-	TRBJ1-4	TRBV7-9	CASSSRYEKLFF	TGTGCCAGCAGCTCCCGGTATGAAAAACTGTTTTTT
-	TRBD1	TRBJ2-7	TRBV6-5	CASSYAGTGLYEQYF	TGTGCCAGCAGTTACGCCGGGACAGGGTTATACGAGCAGTACTTC
-	TRBD2	TRBJ2-7	TRBV7-2	CASSRREGGRFWNEQYF	TGTGCCAGCAGCCGACGGGAGGGGGGCCGTTTTTGGAACGAGCAGTACTTC
-	TRBD2	TRBJ2-5	TRBV7-3	CASSKREGETQYF	TGTGCCAGCAGCAAAAGGGAGGGAGAGACCCAGTACTTC
-	TRBD2	TRBJ2-1	TRBV7-3	CASSPQAGGGNEQFF	TGTGCCAGCAGCCCTCAAGCGGGAGGCGGCAATGAGCAGTTCTTC
few	-	TRBJ1-4	TRBV30	CAWSADRINEKLFF	TGTGCCTGGAGTGCGGACAGAATTAATGAAAAACTGTTTTTT
-	TRBD1	TRBJ1-6	TRBV6-5	CASRPGTGGYSPLHF	TGTGCCAGCAGGCCCGGGACAGGGGGATACTCACCCCTCCACTTT
-	-	TRBJ2-7	TRBV2	CASTPMEGKSYEQYF	TGTGCCAGCACCCCTATGGAGGGTAAATCCTACGAGCAGTACTTC
-	TRBD1	TRBJ1-3	TRBV7-9	CASSATPGQSSGNTIYF	TGTGCCAGCAGCGCTACCCCGGGACAGTCCTCTGGAAACACCATATATTTT
-	-	TRBJ2-3	TRBV6-1	CASSEGQINTRQYF	TGTGCCAGCAGTGAAGGACAGATCAATACAAGGCAGTATTTT
-	-	TRBJ1-2	TRBV11-2	CASRGGLRANYGYTF	TGTGCCAGCAGGGGGGGGCTCAGAGCTAACTATGGCTACACCTTC
-	-	TRBJ2-5	TRBV7-2	CASSLASGVGGTQYF	TGTGCCAGCAGCTTAGCTTCAGGGGTTGGCGGGACCCAGTACTTC
-	TRBD1	TRBJ2-7	TRBV6-5	CASSSILTGTYEQYF	TGTGCCAGCAGCTCTATACTGACAGGGACCTACGAGCAGTACTTC
-	-	TRBJ1-6	TRBV5-1	CASSPEGAVVSPLHF	TGCGCCAGCAGCCCGGAAGGGGCTGTAGTTTCACCCCTCCACTTT